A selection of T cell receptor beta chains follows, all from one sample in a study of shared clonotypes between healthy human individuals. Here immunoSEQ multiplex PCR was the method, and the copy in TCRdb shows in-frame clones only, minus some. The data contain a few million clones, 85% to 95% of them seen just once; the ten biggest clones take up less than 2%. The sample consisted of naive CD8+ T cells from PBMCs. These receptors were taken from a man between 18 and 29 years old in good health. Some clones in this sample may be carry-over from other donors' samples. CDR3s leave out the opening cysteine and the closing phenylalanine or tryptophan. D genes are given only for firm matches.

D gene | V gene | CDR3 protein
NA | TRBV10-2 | ASSEPRVSNTGELF
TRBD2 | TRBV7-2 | ASSLAGGPVNEQF
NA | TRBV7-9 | ASSANTEAF
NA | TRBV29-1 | SVQDFYGYT
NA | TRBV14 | ASSQGGGGGFYGYT
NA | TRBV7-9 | ASSLEGKLF
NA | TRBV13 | ASSPSNARDNEQF
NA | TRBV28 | ASRLGTSTQY
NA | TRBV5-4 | ASSFSPLEAYEQY
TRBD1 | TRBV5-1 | ASSFSQGAGTEAF
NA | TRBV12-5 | ASGLVRDQPQH
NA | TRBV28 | ASNRGVKETQY
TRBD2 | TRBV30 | AWNPGTSGSGEQY
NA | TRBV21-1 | ASRRGNNTDTQY
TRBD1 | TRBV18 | ASSPQRGRQNNEKLF
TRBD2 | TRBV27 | ASSTRLAGVTGELF
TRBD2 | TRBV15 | ATSRTGTSPDEQF
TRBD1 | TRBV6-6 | ASSYHRDRGANTIY
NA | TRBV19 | ASSIQGLNTEAF
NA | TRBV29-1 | SGTGNYGYT
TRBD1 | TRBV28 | ASTTQGALNYGYT
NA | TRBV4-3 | ASSQRYRDNGYT